This TCR beta chain is from a study of chemoradiotherapy in HPV16-positive cancers. Comments on this clone: As yet, its antigen is unknown.

Repertoires were sampled repeatedly during chemoradiotherapy. The CDR3 totals 18 residues. The V and J ends lost 5 bases and 0 bases, in that order; junction bases with no gene match: 6. Germline V gene data show CDR1 as MDHEN and CDR2 as SYDVKM. TCRdb keeps only in-frame clones here, not all; method: immunoSEQ multiplex PCR. Among some 11,000 clones, 85% to 90% were seen once, and the ten largest hold roughly 5.7%. Study results and limitations: In HPV16-positive patients, HPV-responsive T-cell expansion tracked better recurrence-free survival.

The chain joins TRBV28 to TRBJ2-3, with 15 bases aligning to TRBD2. This TCR was recovered from a human donor with HPV-associated anogenital cancer. Source: blood, taken from a patient who underwent chemoradiotherapy. This CDR3 is CASSGPGTSGGSTDTQYF. CDR3 in DNA: TGTGCCAGCAGTGGCCCAGGGACTAGCGGGGGGAGCACAGATACGCAGTATTTT. The full variable domain, its missing parts supplied by reference TRBV28 and TRBJ2-3, is DVKVTQSSRYLVKRTGEKVFLECVQDMDHENMFWYRQDPGLGLRLIYFSYDVKMKEKGDIPEGYSVSREKKERFSLILESASTNQTSMYLCASSGPGTSGGSTDTQYFGPGTRLTVL.